This TCR beta chain came from a study of fetal regulatory T cell absence and autoimmunity. The wider study: The IPEX patients lacked clinical diabetes but had exocrine pancreas autoimmunity.

Produced via immunoSEQ multiplex PCR; TCRdb's table is partial and in-frame only. The table includes approximately 94,000 clones, about 78% detected once. Comment on this clone: Its antigen is not known.

Study-wide results and limits: Broadly similar TRB gene family usage was seen in pancreas and cord blood. Antigen-driven pancreatic autoimmunity before birth in IPEX was inferred from oligoclonal enrichment. Some top pancreas TCR clones were over 80-fold enriched versus cord blood.

The material sequenced was pancreas tissue. This TCR came from a male donor with IPEX syndrome.

The CDR3 region has the DNA TGTGCCAGCAGCTTAAAGCGGGGGGCTACAGATACGCAGTATTTT. Protein product: CASSLKRGATDTQYF. This chain uses TRBV7-9 with TRBJ2-3, with 9 bases lining up with TRBD2. The CDR3 runs to 15 residues. Germline V gene data show CDR1 as SEHNR and CDR2 as FQNEAQ (reference sequence). Trimming took 2 bases from V and 3 from J; bases not matched to a gene: 3. The variable domain in full, completed from reference TRBV7-9 and TRBJ2-3, reads DTGVSQNPRHKITKRGQNVTFRCDPISEHNRLYWYRQTLGQGPEFLTYFQNEAQLEKSRLLSDRFSAERPKGSFSTLEIQRTEQGDSAMYLCASSLKRGATDTQYFGPGTRLTVL.